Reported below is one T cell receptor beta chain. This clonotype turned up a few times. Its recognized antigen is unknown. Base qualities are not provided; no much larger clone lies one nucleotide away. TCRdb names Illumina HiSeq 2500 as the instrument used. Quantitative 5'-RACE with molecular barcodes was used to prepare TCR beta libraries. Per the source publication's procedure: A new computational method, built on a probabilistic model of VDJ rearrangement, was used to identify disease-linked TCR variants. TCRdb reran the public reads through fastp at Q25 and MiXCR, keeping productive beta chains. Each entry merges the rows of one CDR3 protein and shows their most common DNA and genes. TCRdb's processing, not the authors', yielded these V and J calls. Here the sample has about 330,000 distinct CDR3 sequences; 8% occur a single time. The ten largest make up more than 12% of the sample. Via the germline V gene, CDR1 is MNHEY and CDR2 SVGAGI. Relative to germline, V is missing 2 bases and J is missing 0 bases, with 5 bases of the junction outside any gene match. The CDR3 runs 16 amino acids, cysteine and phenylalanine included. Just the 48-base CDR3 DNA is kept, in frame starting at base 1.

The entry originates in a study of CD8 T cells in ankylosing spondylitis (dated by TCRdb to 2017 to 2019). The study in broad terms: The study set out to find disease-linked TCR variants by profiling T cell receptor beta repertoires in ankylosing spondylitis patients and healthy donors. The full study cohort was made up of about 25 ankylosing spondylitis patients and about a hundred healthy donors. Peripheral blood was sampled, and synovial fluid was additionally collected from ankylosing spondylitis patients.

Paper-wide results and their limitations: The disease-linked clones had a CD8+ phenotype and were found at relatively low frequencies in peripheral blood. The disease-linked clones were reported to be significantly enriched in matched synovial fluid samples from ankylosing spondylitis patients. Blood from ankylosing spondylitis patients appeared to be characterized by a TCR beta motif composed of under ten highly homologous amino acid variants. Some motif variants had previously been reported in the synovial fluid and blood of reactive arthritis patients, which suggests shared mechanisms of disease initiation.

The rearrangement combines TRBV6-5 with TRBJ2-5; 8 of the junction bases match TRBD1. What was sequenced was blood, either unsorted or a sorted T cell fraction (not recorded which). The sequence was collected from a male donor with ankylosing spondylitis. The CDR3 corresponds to CASSYGQGSYQETQYF. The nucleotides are TGTGCCAGCAGTTACGGACAGGGCTCGTACCAAGAGACCCAGTACTTC.